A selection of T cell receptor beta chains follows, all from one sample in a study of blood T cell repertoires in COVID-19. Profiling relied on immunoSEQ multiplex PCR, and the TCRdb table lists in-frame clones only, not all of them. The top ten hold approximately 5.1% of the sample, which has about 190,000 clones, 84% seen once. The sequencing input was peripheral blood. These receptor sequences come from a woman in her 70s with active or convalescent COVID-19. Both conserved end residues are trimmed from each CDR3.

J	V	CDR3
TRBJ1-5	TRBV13	ASSSRNQPQH
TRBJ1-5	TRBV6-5	ASLRDRGNQPQH
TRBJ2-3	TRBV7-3	ASSLTAGGPDTQY
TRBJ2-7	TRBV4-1	ASSQGAGGGYEQY
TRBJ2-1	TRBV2	ATSRGRENEQF
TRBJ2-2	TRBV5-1	ASSSDTGELF
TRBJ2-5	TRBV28	ASSLPTTGSQTQY
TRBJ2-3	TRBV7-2	ASSSQYTDTQY
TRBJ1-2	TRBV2	ASREIMGQGINYGYT
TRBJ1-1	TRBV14	ATQTGGNTEAF
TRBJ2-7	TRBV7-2	ASSPTGTADYEQY
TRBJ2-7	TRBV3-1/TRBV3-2	ASSQGHREYEQY
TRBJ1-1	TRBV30	AWIPWGTPNTEAF
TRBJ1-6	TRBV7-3	ASSAREPNSPLH
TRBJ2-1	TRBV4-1	ASSQRVYNEQF
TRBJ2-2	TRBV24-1	ATSDLSGEGAKLF
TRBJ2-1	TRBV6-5	ASRPGTYNEQF
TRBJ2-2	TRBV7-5	ARSLSGTGTKRNTGELF
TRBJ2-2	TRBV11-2	ASSLGGGGELF
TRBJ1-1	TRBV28	ASSSLTGTEAF
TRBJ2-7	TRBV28	ASTQGALNEQY
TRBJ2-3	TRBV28	ASSLGLAGSTDTQY
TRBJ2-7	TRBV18	ASSPTTIGEQY
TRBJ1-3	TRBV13	ASSPGTGSGNTIY
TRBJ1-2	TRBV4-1	ASSLDSLGSYGYT
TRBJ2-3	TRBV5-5	AVTVGNTQY
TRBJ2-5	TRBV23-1	ARRGLAGGPDPTQY
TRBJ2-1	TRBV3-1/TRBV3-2	ASSQGTGGRGLVNEQF
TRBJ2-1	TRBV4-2	ASSQDKGAGLAPYNEQF
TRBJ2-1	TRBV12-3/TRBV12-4	ASSFLNEQF
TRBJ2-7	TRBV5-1	ASSPVLPRKRDVYEQY
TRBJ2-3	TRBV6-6	ASSYGQGRSYTQY
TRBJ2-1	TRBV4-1	ASSHEGTSGREQF
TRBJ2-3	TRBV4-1	ASSRGGRARIDTQY
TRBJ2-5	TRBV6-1	ASSEAWTASYEETQY
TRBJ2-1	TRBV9	ASSPSGGLAADEQF
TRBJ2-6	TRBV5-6	ASSTTGFPFSGANVLT
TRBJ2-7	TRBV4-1	ASSQVPRATYEQY
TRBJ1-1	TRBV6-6	ASSYSAGANTEAF
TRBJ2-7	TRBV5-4	ASSPGTSGPRAGEQY
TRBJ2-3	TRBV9	ASSVGHGWRDTDTQY
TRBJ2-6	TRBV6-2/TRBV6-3	ASGLRGRGANVLT